What follows is one T cell receptor (beta chain) and its context. This clone was seen a handful of times. The antigen it binds to is not known. Base qualities are not at hand, and no much larger clone is one base apart. A single peripheral blood draw of about 116 mL on average was collected from each donor into heparinised tubes. A BD FACSAria II was used to sort naive, central memory, regulatory and stem cell-like memory CD4+ T cells with a panel that included CD45RO, CCR7, CD25, CD127, CD95 and CD27. Every sorted population had a purity above 95%. PBMCs were isolated right away by Lymphoprep density gradient centrifugation and were stained directly, without culture. So that batch effects would be minimized, each experiment stained and sorted samples in pairs, pairing one healthy donor with one patient. The data derive from a study of beta chain features in type 1 diabetes (dated by TCRdb to 2016 to 2018). General notes on the study: No differences in mean age, gender distribution, total cell number or subset yield were found between patients and healthy donors. Across all samples, around 100 million sorted cells were examined, and cell number per subset correlated strongly with RNA yield. The study compared TCRB repertoires of sorted circulating CD4+ T cell subsets between recently diagnosed type 1 diabetes patients and matched healthy donors. Regulatory and stem cell-like memory subsets were isolated from only 8 patients and about eight healthy donors, whereas naive and central memory subsets came from all 30 or so donors.

Reading from cysteine to phenylalanine, the CDR3 counts 16 amino acids. The read is trimmed to its CDR3 DNA, 48 bases read in frame from base 1. V has 6 bases trimmed and J has 0 bases trimmed; junction bases matching no gene number 4. Per the germline V gene, SNHLY is the CDR1 and FYNNEI is the CDR2. All of the isolated RNA was reverse transcribed with the High Capacity cDNA Reverse Transcription Kit, so expressed TCRB transcripts were sequenced. Naive, central memory and regulatory T cell samples underwent deep immunoSEQ sequencing, averaging around 4 million total reads per sample. Sorted cells were lysed in RLT buffer, and RNA was extracted using DNase-treated RNeasy Micro or Mini kits according to cell number. Each cell subset was processed separately to prevent cross-contamination, with patient and healthy donor samples processed together. The immunoSEQ multiplex PCR was used to amplify TCRB sequences from cDNA, generating 87-bp fragments that spanned the CDR3 region. The amplicons were sequenced using the Illumina HiSeq platform. In the paper's pipeline: PCR bias was corrected computationally using synthetic template baselines, and reads within Hamming distance 2 were collapsed, with unmergeable singletons discarded. By aligning reads against IMGT, V, D and J genes, CDR3 length, and insertions or deletions at six rearrangement sites were assigned. Within each subset, clonotype counts were normalized to sorted cell number, after which true diversity and Gini coefficients were computed with the tcR R package. The overlap coefficient, calculated on TCRB nucleotide sequences, was used to quantify repertoire sharing. As a proxy for the pre-selection repertoire, out-of-frame TCRB sequences from naive cells were analyzed. TCRdb stores this immuneACCESS table with in-frame sequences only. Part of the clones is absent; in the studies checked, under half of the shortfall reflects unresolved V genes, and no reason is known for the rest. Clone size and V and J calls were adopted from that table, with D and trimming inferred from the DNA. Within this sample are 300,000 to 450,000 clones, with about 19% of them counted one time only. About 0.044% of the sample is held by the ten biggest clonotypes.

Summary of the overall study and its limitations: HLA sub-analyses involved small numbers of individuals, so any influence of HLA type on TCRB rearrangement remained unresolved. Patients with type 1 diabetes made fewer insertions and deleted more nucleotides at VDJ recombination sites, implying thymic rearrangement abnormalities. Because cDNA rather than genomic DNA was sequenced, highly expressing activated cells could have been over-represented, although no difference in activation and CD3 levels was found between groups. Naive, central memory and regulatory TCRB repertoires appeared to be more alike among patients than among healthy donors. In all four CD4+ subsets, TCRB CDR3 length was moderately but significantly shorter in type 1 diabetes patients. PCR may preferentially amplify shorter templates, but because patient and control samples were amplified and corrected together, any resulting skew would affect both groups equally.

The sample consisted of naive CD4+ T cells from blood. The cell subset or site label here, explained by the study, means: true naive CD4+ T cells. The source is a young woman in good health. The chain is assembled from TRBV2 and TRBJ2-6, and 8 junctional nucleotides match TRBD1. The CDR3 amino acid sequence is: CASRRQGSSGANVLTF. In nucleotides, the sequence is TGTGCCAGCAGGAGACAGGGGAGCTCTGGGGCCAACGTCCTGACTTTC. Where the CDR3 stops, the reference TRBV2 and TRBJ2-6 genes take over; the full variable domain is EPEVTQTPSHQVTQMGQEVILRCVPISNHLYFYWYRQILGQKVEFLVSFYNNEISEKSEIFDDQFSVERPDGSNFTLKIRSTKLEDSAMYFCASRRQGSSGANVLTFGAGSRLTVL.